Presented here are 26 T cell receptor beta chains from one specimen sequenced in a study of CD8 T cells in Susac syndrome. A quantity of about 0.5 to 1 ug RNA underwent reverse transcription using random hexamers. TCRdb processed the immunoSEQ multiplex PCR reads anew with MiXCR; each CDR3 protein has one entry. Of about 200,000 distinct CDR3 sequences in the sample, around 93% were seen once. Material for sequencing was CD4+ T cells from PBMCs. These receptors were taken from a human donor with multiple sclerosis.

This chain joins TRBV12-3 or TRBV12-4 and TRBJ2-2; 12 nucleotides align to TRBD2. The length of the CDR3 is 16 residues. J lost 7 bases, V lost 6 bases, and 9 bases had no gene match. CDR3 amino acids: CASSLRGLAGNGELFF. DNA for the CDR3: TGTGCCAGCAGCCTAAGGGGACTAGCGGGCAACGGGGAGCTGTTTTTT.

This sequence joins TRBV14 and TRBJ2-5; D uncertain. Trimming cost V 0 bases and J 3 bases, with 5 bases left between them. The CDR3 has 13 amino acids. Germline V lookup: CDR1 SGHDN, CDR2 FVKESK. The CDR3 DNA is TGTGCCAGCAGCCAAGATTTTGAAGAGACCCAGTACTTC. It is translated as CASSQDFEETQYF. Drawing the rest from reference TRBV14 and TRBJ2-5, the complete variable domain is EAGVTQFPSHSVIEKGQTVTLRCDPISGHDNLYWYRRVMGKEIKFLLHFVKESKQDESGMPNNRFLAERTGGTYSTLKVQPAELEDSGVYFCASSQDFEETQYFGPGTRLLVL.

This clonotype has only one observation. The J gene is TRBJ1-4, the V gene TRBV3-1; no clear D gene. CDR1 LGHDT and CDR2 YNNKEL come from the germline V gene (reference sequence). The germline V and J ends were trimmed by 4 bases and 10 bases, with 10 bases remaining between them. This CDR3 spans 12 amino acids. The CDR3 loop is CASSPESGKLFF. For the CDR3, the DNA is TGTGCCAGCAGCCCGGAATCTGGAAAACTGTTTTTT.

CDR3 nucleotide sequence: TGCAGTGCTCCACGGGGGGCGAACTATGGCTACACCTTC. This gives the protein CSAPRGANYGYTF. The rearrangement joins TRBV20-1 to TRBJ1-2, with a tentative D call TRBD1 (6 bases). The germline V gene encodes CDR1 DFQATT and CDR2 SNEGSKA (reference sequence). Between the trimmed V and J ends, which lost 5 bases and 2 bases, there was a span of 12 bases. CDR3 length: 13 residues.

This rearrangement joins TRBV9 to TRBJ2-1, with TRBD2 matching 9 bases. Trimming cost V 4 bases and J 3 bases; bases outside gene matches: 5. Looked up from germline, CDR1 is SGDLS and CDR2 is YYNGEE. The length of the CDR3 is 15 residues. This CDR3 reads CASSLSGGNYNEQFF. In DNA form, the CDR3 reads TGTGCCAGCAGCCTTAGCGGGGGTAACTACAATGAGCAGTTCTTC.

J is TRBJ2-5 and V is TRBV7-9; D may be TRBD2 (6 bases). Germline lookup yields CDR1 SEHNR and CDR2 FQNEAQ (reference sequence). The V gene lost 5 bases and the J gene lost 7 bases, with 17 bases spanning the gap. There are 14 residues in the CDR3. The DNA of the CDR3 is TGTGCCAGCAGCAGTCTAGCGTCCTCCAGGACCCAGTACTTC. This translates into CASSSLASSRTQYF.

The chain links TRBV24-1 to TRBJ1-3, with TRBD1 as a possible D gene (6 bases). V was cut by 2 bases and J by 5 bases, with 12 bases left in between. The germline V gene encodes CDR1 KGHDR and CDR2 SFDVKD. The CDR3 runs 15 residues. CDR3 protein: CATSDWTVERNTIYF. DNA for the CDR3: TGTGCCACCAGTGATTGGACAGTGGAGCGAAACACCATATATTTT.

V gene TRBV6-2 or TRBV6-3 combines with J gene TRBJ1-5; D is unresolved. The V end lost 5 bases, the J end lost 0 bases, and 14 bases lay between the germline ends. The CDR3 spans 16 residues. In germline, CDR1 is MNHEY, CDR2 SVGEGT. CDR3 nucleotide sequence: TGTGCCAGCAGTGATGGAGCAGCGATTAGCAATCAGCCCCAGCATTTT. This sequence encodes CASSDGAAISNQPQHF.

The gene calls are TRBV11-3 and TRBJ2-1; no clear D. This CDR3 contains 13 residues. Germline V gene sequence: CDR1 SGHNT, CDR2 YENEEA. Trimming took off 0 bases at V and 3 bases at J, with 3 bases between the two ends. The CDR3 loop reads CASSLDYYNEQFF. The CDR3 nucleotides are TGTGCCAGCAGCTTAGACTACTACAATGAGCAGTTCTTC.

The V call is TRBV29-1, the J call TRBJ1-2; D remains ambiguous. The CDR3 has 12 amino acids. Trimming removed 1 base from V and 4 bases from J, with 7 bases in between. Germline V gene sequence: CDR1 SQVTM, CDR2 ANQGSEA. CDR3 region: CSVEGSTYGYTF. The CDR3 nucleotides read TGCAGCGTTGAAGGATCCACCTATGGCTACACCTTC.

This chain joins TRBV29-1 and TRBJ2-5; D tentatively fits TRBD1 or TRBD2 (5 bases each). The CDR3 length is 13 residues. V was clipped by 7 bases and J by 5 bases, with 17 bases between them. Germline CDR1 reads SQVTM; CDR2 reads ANQGSEA. CDR3 in DNA: TGCAGCGGAGGGGTTGGCAGGTTGGAGACCCAGTACTTC. Its translation is CSGGVGRLETQYF.

This chain connects TRBV5-6 to TRBJ2-5; D not certain. Per germline, CDR1 SGHDT and CDR2 YYEEEE. The CDR3 covers 13 residues. With 4 bases removed from V and 5 bases from J, the gap between germline ends came to 12 bases. CDR3 protein: CASSTYMGETQYF. The CDR3 DNA is TGTGCCAGCAGCACCTACATGGGGGAGACCCAGTACTTC.

The chain joins TRBV6-4 to TRBJ2-1, with TRBD2 matching 7 bases. This CDR3 is built from 14 residues. CDR1 is MRHNA, CDR2 SNTAGT, per germline. With 4 bases clipped from V and 10 bases from J, the junction kept 10 bases outside the gene matches. CDR3 loop: CASSALAVSGEQFF. The DNA for the CDR3 is TGTGCCAGCAGTGCCCTAGCGGTTTCTGGAGAGCAGTTCTTC.

This chain links TRBV9 with TRBJ1-2, with 10 bases identical to TRBD1. J was trimmed by 8 bases and V by 5 bases; bases with no gene match: 3. The CDR3 has 12 residues. Germline V gene data show CDR1 as SGDLS and CDR2 as YYNGEE. Written as DNA, the CDR3 is TGTGCCAGCAGTGGGACAGGGGTCGGCTACACCTTC. This translates into CASSGTGVGYTF.

The V gene is TRBV15, the J gene TRBJ2-2; tentative D call: TRBD1 (5 bases). Germline assignment: CDR1 LNHNV and CDR2 YYDKDF (reference sequence). CDR3 length equals 16 residues. The germline V and J ends were trimmed by 1 base and 1 base, with 10 bases remaining between them. This CDR3 reads CATSRVPGQNTGELFF. In DNA, the CDR3 is TGTGCCACCAGCAGAGTCCCAGGGCAGAACACCGGGGAGCTGTTTTTT.

This sequence joins TRBV20-1 and TRBJ2-3, with D possibly called TRBD1 or TRBD2 (5 bases each). The CDR3 sequence is 14 residues long. The germline CDR1 and CDR2 sequences are DFQATT and SNEGSKA (reference sequence). Trimming cost V 5 bases and J 6 bases, with 18 bases left between them. Written as DNA, the CDR3 is TGCAGTGCTTTGGGGCCGGGGATCGTCGATACGCAGTATTTT. Protein: CSALGPGIVDTQYF.

The V and J genes are TRBV7-2 and TRBJ1-6; D gene ambiguous. Germline CDR1 SGHTA, CDR2 FQGNSA. V dropped 0 bases and J dropped 6 bases, with 3 bases sitting between them. There are 13 residues in the CDR3. The CDR3 region is CASSLASNSPLHF. DNA of the CDR3: TGTGCCAGCAGCTTAGCCTCTAATTCACCCCTCCACTTT.

The chain uses TRBV14 and TRBJ2-5, with D unclear. Germline V lookup: CDR1 SGHDN, CDR2 FVKESK. The CDR3 is 13 residues long. Trimming cost V 0 bases and J 7 bases, with 9 bases left between them. The DNA for the CDR3 is TGTGCCAGCAGCCAAGACGTCCGAGGGACCCAGTACTTC. Residues: CASSQDVRGTQYF.

V and J are TRBV5-8 and TRBJ2-4; no clear D gene. V was trimmed by 0 bases and J by 7 bases, leaving 8 bases between them. CDR3 size: 13 residues. The germline CDR1 and CDR2 sequences are SGHTS and YDEGEE. CDR3 sequence reads: CASSLEVGNIQYF. The CDR3 coding sequence is TGTGCCAGCAGCTTGGAAGTGGGGAACATTCAGTACTTC.

J is TRBJ2-4 and V is TRBV19; D gene uncertain. The CDR3 runs to 14 residues. V was shortened by 3 bases and J by 0 bases, with 6 bases between the two germline ends. CDR1 is LNHDA, CDR2 SQIVND, per germline (reference sequence). CDR3 sequence reads: CASSIPLAKNIQYF. The CDR3 bases are TGTGCCAGTAGTATCCCTCTAGCCAAAAACATTCAGTACTTC.

This chain uses TRBV15 with TRBJ2-7; D is unclear. CDR3 length: 12 residues. In germline, CDR1 is LNHNV, CDR2 YYDKDF (reference sequence). The V gene lost 0 bases and the J gene lost 6 bases, with 6 bases spanning the gap. CDR3 sequence reads: CATSRDRTEQYF. The CDR3 nucleotides are TGTGCCACCAGCAGAGATCGTACCGAGCAGTACTTC.

The gene calls are TRBV20-1 and TRBJ1-2; TRBD1 is a possible D gene (5 bases). Germline V gene sequence: CDR1 DFQATT, CDR2 SNEGSKA (reference sequence). The CDR3 has 12 residues. V was clipped by 3 bases and J by 10 bases, with 15 bases between them. CDR3 sequence reads: CSASTGLDSYTF. For the CDR3, the DNA is TGCAGTGCTAGTACGGGACTAGATTCCTACACCTTC.

This chain connects TRBV24-1 to TRBJ2-1; possibly TRBD2 for D (6 bases). Germline V gene lookup returns CDR1 KGHDR and CDR2 SFDVKD. The CDR3 has 16 residues. The V gene lost 5 bases and the J gene lost 8 bases, with 21 bases spanning the gap. The CDR3 spells CATSGRDGHGEDEQFF. Written as DNA, the CDR3 is TGTGCCACCAGTGGGCGGGACGGACACGGGGAAGATGAGCAGTTCTTC.

This chain connects TRBV19 to TRBJ1-5; possible D gene TRBD1, 5 bases. The V gene lost 9 bases and the J gene lost 0 bases, with 9 bases spanning the gap. CDR3 length: 13 amino acids. Germline V gives CDR1 LNHDA, CDR2 SQIVND (reference sequence). Written as DNA, the CDR3 is TGTGCCAGCCGGGACTTTAGCAATCAGCCCCAGCATTTT. Encoded protein: CASRDFSNQPQHF.

In DNA form, the CDR3 reads TGTGCCAGCAGCCACTGGGACAGGGGTACAGATACGCAGTATTTT. Encoded protein: CASSHWDRGTDTQYF. The gene calls are TRBV3-1 and TRBJ2-3; 10 bases are shared with TRBD1. The junction had 3 bases not matched to a gene; V was cut back by 3 bases and J by 3 bases. Germline V gene sequence: CDR1 LGHDT, CDR2 YNNKEL (reference sequence). The CDR3 consists of 15 residues.

A few counts support this clonotype. The chain carries TRBV2 and TRBJ2-7; 9 bases map to TRBD1. CDR3 length equals 13 residues. The germline V gene encodes CDR1 SNHLY and CDR2 FYNNEI. The V and J ends lost 5 bases and 4 bases, in that order; junction bases with no gene match: 3. The CDR3 protein is CASSLDRGYEQYF. CDR3 nucleotides: TGTGCCAGCAGTCTGGACAGGGGATACGAGCAGTACTTC.